Here is one T cell receptor beta chain with its context. The sample comes from a study of shared clonotypes between healthy human individuals. The germline V gene encodes CDR1 SGHTA and CDR2 FQGTGA. The germline V and J ends were trimmed by 5 bases and 7 bases, with 27 bases remaining between them. This CDR3 is built from 18 residues. Sequencing used immunoSEQ multiplex PCR; TCRdb keeps in-frame clones, though not all of them. Of fewer than 1.8 million clones listed, about 98.5% are singletons. The chain carries TRBV7-3 and TRBJ2-1; perhaps TRBD2 as D (5 bases). Material: naive CD4+ T cells sorted from blood. The subset is: CD45RA+ positively selected. The clonotype was recovered from a young man in good health. CDR3 coding DNA: TGTGCCAGCAGCCCATTAAAGGGCCCACTAGGGCCGGGGAATGAGCAGTTCTTC. Amino acid sequence: CASSPLKGPLGPGNEQFF.